Listed below are T cell receptor beta chains from one sample, sequenced in a study of blood T cells in healthy people across ages. TCRdb reprocessed the 5' RACE reads via MiXCR and lists one record per CDR3 protein. Among approximately 940,000 distinct CDR3 sequences listed, around 49% were seen once. The material sequenced was blood. The source is a man aged 30 to 39 in good health. CDR3s include the opening cysteine and the closing phenylalanine or tryptophan. D genes are given only for firm matches. Clone sizes are given selectively: once, few, many, or a class where the clone is expanded.

clone_size j_call d_call v_call cdr3_nt cdr3_aa
NA TRBJ2-5 NA TRBV2 TGTGCCAACAGGGTAGGGAAGGAGACCCAGTACTTC CANRVGKETQYF
NA TRBJ1-5 NA TRBV5-1 TGCGCCAGCAGCCCGGAGGCAGGAATCAATCAGCCCCAGCATTTT CASSPEAGINQPQHF
NA TRBJ2-5 NA TRBV7-9 TGTGCCAGCAGCTTAGTAGGTAGCACGAAGACCCAGTACTTC CASSLVGSTKTQYF
NA TRBJ1-5 TRBD1 TRBV6-2/TRBV6-3 TGTGCCAGCAGTGGAGGACAGGGCATTCGCAATCAGCCCCAGCATTTT CASSGGQGIRNQPQHF
few TRBJ2-7 NA TRBV29-1 TGCAGCGTTGAGGATTCTACCGCGACCTACGAGCAGTACTTC CSVEDSTATYEQYF
NA TRBJ2-2 NA TRBV4-1 TGCGCCAGCGCCCCCCGGGGGAACACCGGGGAGCTGTTTTTT CASAPRGNTGELFF
NA TRBJ2-3 TRBD1 TRBV6-2/TRBV6-3 TGTGCCAGCAGCTCCGGGGACAGGTTGGCAGATACGCAGTATTTT CASSSGDRLADTQYF
NA TRBJ2-1 NA TRBV7-8 TGTGCCAGCAGCTTAGCGCGGAGACGACAAGGACATGGTGAGCAGTTCTTC CASSLARRRQGHGEQFF
NA TRBJ2-3 NA TRBV2 TGTGCCAGCAGTTCCGGGGGGCAAGCCGCAGATACGCAGTATTTT CASSSGGQAADTQYF
many TRBJ1-6 TRBD1 TRBV14 TGTGCCAGCAGCCAAGGGACAGGGAATTCACCCCTCCACTTT CASSQGTGNSPLHF
few TRBJ2-3 NA TRBV29-1 TGCAGCGTGGGTCTAAGCACAGATACGCAGTATTTT CSVGLSTDTQYF
NA TRBJ2-5 NA TRBV11-3 TGTGCCAGCAGCCCTTGGCAGGGGCTCCACGTAGAGACCCAGTACTTC CASSPWQGLHVETQYF
few TRBJ2-7 NA TRBV4-2 TGTGCCAGCAGCCAAGACCTTGGCGTAGCCTACGAGCAGTACTTC CASSQDLGVAYEQYF
NA TRBJ2-5 TRBD2 TRBV5-1 TGCGCCAGCAGCTTTTTCCCTAGCGGGGGTCAAGAGACCCAGTACTTC CASSFFPSGGQETQYF
few TRBJ2-1 NA TRBV24-1 TGTGCCACCAGTGATATAAGAAGCCTCAATGAGCAGTTCTTC CATSDIRSLNEQFF
NA TRBJ2-3 TRBD1 TRBV6-2/TRBV6-3 TGTGCCAGCAGTTACTCGAGACAGGGGGCCCCAGATACGCAGTATTTT CASSYSRQGAPDTQYF
few TRBJ2-1 NA TRBV5-6 TGTGCCAGCAGCTTGGTAGCTGCATTCTCCTACAATGAGCAGTTCTTC CASSLVAAFSYNEQFF
NA TRBJ2-1 TRBD1 TRBV7-2 TGTGCCAGCAGATTTATGGGACAGGGCTCCTACAATGAGCGGTTCTTC CASRFMGQGSYNERFF
many TRBJ2-7 TRBD1 TRBV29-1 TGCAGCGTTGCCTCCACGGTCGGGACAGGGGTCTACGAGCAGTACTTC CSVASTVGTGVYEQYF
many TRBJ1-1 NA TRBV6-4 TGTGCCAGCAGTGACTCGGGCGGAACGAACACTGAAGCTTTCTTT CASSDSGGTNTEAFF
NA TRBJ2-5 TRBD2 TRBV20-1 TGCAGTGCTGGGGGGGGGAGCATAGGTCAGGAGACCCAGTACTTC CSAGGGSIGQETQYF
few TRBJ1-1 NA TRBV4-1 TGCGCCAGCAGCCGCTTCGGGGAGATAAACACTGAAGCTTTCTTT CASSRFGEINTEAFF
NA TRBJ2-7 TRBD1 TRBV27 TGTGCCAGCAGTTTATCGAATACAGGGGGCGTCTCCGAGCAGTACTTC CASSLSNTGGVSEQYF
NA TRBJ1-3 NA TRBV29-1 TGCAGCGTTGAATCGCCGGACAGAAACACCATATATTTT CSVESPDRNTIYF
few TRBJ2-7 NA TRBV28 TGTGCCAGCAGTTTACACACCAAGTACGAGCAGTACTTC CASSLHTKYEQYF
few TRBJ2-7 NA TRBV4-2 TGTGCCAGCAGCCGAGAACTAGGAGCCTACGAGCAGTACTTC CASSRELGAYEQYF
NA TRBJ2-5 NA TRBV2 TGTGCCAGCTCCCGGGGCCCCGGGGAGACCCAGTACTTC CASSRGPGETQYF
NA TRBJ1-3 NA TRBV7-2 TGTGCCAGCAGCTCCGATGGGGGTTCGGGAAACACCATATATTTT CASSSDGGSGNTIYF
NA TRBJ1-4 NA TRBV20-1 TGCAGTGCTAGAGATGCGGAGAATAATGAAAAACTGTTTTTT CSARDAENNEKLFF
NA TRBJ1-5 NA TRBV12-3/TRBV12-4 TGTGCCAGCAGTTTTTATCAACAGCCCCAGCATTTT CASSFYQQPQHF
NA TRBJ1-6 NA TRBV7-3 TGTGCCAGCAGCCCCAGGGACGGGCCTAATTCACCCCTCCACTTT CASSPRDGPNSPLHF
NA TRBJ1-1 TRBD1 TRBV7-3 TGTGCCAGCAGCTCGGGCAGGGGGGGAACTGAAGCTTTCTTT CASSSGRGGTEAFF
NA TRBJ1-2 NA TRBV6-5 TGTGCCACCGGGGCAGGGACCCCATATGGCTACACCTTC CATGAGTPYGYTF
few TRBJ2-5 TRBD2 TRBV2 TGTGCCAGCAGTGAAGTACTAGCGGGGGAGGAAGAGACCCAGTACTTC CASSEVLAGEEETQYF
NA TRBJ2-1 TRBD2 TRBV24-1 TGTGCCACCAGTAAGGGGACTAGCGTCGAGCAGTTCTTC CATSKGTSVEQFF
few TRBJ1-5 TRBD1 TRBV6-2/TRBV6-3 TGTGCCAGCACCGAACCGACAGGGCATAATCAGCCCCAGCATTTT CASTEPTGHNQPQHF
few TRBJ1-2 TRBD1 TRBV6-5 TGTGCCAGCAGGCGGACAGGGGTTGGCTACACCTTC CASRRTGVGYTF
NA TRBJ1-2 NA TRBV5-4 TGTGCCACCCTTCCGGACAGAGCTAACTATGGCTACACCTTC CATLPDRANYGYTF
NA TRBJ1-5 NA TRBV10-3 TGTGCCACCCGGTCCGGGTTAAGTCAGCCCCAGCATTTT CATRSGLSQPQHF
NA TRBJ2-3 TRBD1 TRBV6-1 TGTGCCAGCAGTGAAGGAGACAGGGGGTTTGCAGATACGCAGTATTTT CASSEGDRGFADTQYF
NA TRBJ1-2 NA TRBV6-6 TGTGCCAGCAGTTACTCCGACACCTATGGCTACACCTTC CASSYSDTYGYTF
NA TRBJ1-6 TRBD1 TRBV7-9 TGTGCCAGCAGTCATGAACAGGGGGTCCCCCTCCACTTT CASSHEQGVPLHF
NA TRBJ1-2 TRBD1 TRBV6-2/TRBV6-3 TGTGCCAGCAGTTACTGGGGACAGGGCCTTAACTATGGCTACACCTTC CASSYWGQGLNYGYTF